What follows describes a single TCR beta chain. Its specificity is unknown. The data derive from a study of CD8 T cells in ankylosing spondylitis. 5'-RACE, quantitative and with molecular barcodes, yielded the TCR beta libraries. Each CDR3 protein is one row after TCRdb ran MiXCR on the 5' RACE reads. The sample carries 130,000 or so distinct CDR3 sequences, more than 15% recorded once. Points from the study as a whole: It appeared that ankylosing spondylitis blood was characterized by a TCR beta motif of several highly homologous variants. A CD8+ phenotype characterized the disease-linked clones, which were relatively rare in peripheral blood. Reactive arthritis synovial fluid and blood were previously reported to contain some motif variants. Clones linked to disease were reported to show significant enrichment in matched ankylosing spondylitis synovial fluid.

The specimen was blood, either unsorted or a sorted T cell fraction (not recorded which). This receptor was taken from a male donor with ankylosing spondylitis.

The CDR3 nucleotides are TGCAGCGTTGCTGGGGACAGGCTCGAGACCTACGAGCAGTACTTC. It is translated as CSVAGDRLETYEQYF. This chain links TRBV29-1 with TRBJ2-7; TRBD1 matches 8 bases. The V segment lost 4 bases and the J segment 2 bases; nucleotides outside the gene matches: 10. The CDR3 totals 15 residues. Germline CDR1 reads SQVTM; CDR2 reads ANQGSEA.